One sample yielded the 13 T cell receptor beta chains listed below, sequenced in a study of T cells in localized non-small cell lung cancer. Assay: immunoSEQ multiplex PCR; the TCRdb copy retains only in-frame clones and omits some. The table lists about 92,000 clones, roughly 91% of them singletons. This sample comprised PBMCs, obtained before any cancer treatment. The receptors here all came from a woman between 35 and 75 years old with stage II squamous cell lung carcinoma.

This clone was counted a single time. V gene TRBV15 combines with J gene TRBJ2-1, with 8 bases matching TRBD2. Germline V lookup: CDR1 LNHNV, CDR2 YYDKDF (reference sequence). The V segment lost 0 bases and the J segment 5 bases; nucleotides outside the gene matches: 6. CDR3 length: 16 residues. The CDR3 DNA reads TGTGCCACCAGCAGAGATTATAGCGGGACCAACAATGAGCAGTTCTTC. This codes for CATSRDYSGTNNEQFF.

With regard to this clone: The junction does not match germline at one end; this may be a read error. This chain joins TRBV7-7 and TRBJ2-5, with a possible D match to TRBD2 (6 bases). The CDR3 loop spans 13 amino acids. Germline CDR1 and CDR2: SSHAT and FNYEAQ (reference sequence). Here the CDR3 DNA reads TGTGCTAGCAGCCACGGGAGTAAAGAGACCCAGTACTTC. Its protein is CASSHGSKETQYF.

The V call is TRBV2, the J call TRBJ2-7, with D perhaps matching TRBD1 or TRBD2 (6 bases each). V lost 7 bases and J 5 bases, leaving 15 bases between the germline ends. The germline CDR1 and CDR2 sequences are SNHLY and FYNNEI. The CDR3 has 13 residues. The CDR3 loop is CASNKEGGDEQYF. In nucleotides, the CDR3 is TGTGCCAGCAACAAAGAGGGGGGCGACGAGCAGTACTTC.

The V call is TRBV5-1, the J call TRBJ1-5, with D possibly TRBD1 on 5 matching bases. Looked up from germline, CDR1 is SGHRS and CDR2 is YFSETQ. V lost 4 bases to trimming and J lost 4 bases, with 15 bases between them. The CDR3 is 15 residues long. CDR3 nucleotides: TGCGCCAGCAGCCGGGACCCCGATCGGAATCAGCCCCAGCATTTT. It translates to CASSRDPDRNQPQHF. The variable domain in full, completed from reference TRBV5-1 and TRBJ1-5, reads KAGVTQTPRYLIKTRGQQVTLSCSPISGHRSVSWYQQTPGQGLQFLFEYFSETQRNKGNFPGRFSGRQFSNSRSEMNVSTLELGDSALYLCASSRDPDRNQPQHFGDGTRLSIL.

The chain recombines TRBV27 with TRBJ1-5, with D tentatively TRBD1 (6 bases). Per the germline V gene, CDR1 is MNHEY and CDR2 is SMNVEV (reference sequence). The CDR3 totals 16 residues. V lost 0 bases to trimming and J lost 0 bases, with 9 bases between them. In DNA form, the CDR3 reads TGTGCCAGCAGTTTATCCGGGACATATAGCAATCAGCCCCAGCATTTT. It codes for CASSLSGTYSNQPQHF.

CDR3 sequence reads: CASSPPGVSDTQYF. In DNA form, the CDR3 reads TGTGCCAGCTCACCGCCAGGGGTATCAGATACGCAGTATTTT. The chain has TRBV18 and TRBJ2-3; maybe TRBD1 (6 bases). The CDR3 covers 14 residues. CDR1 and CDR2 (germline): KGHSH, LQKENI. V gave up 3 bases and J gave up 4 bases, with 11 bases separating them.

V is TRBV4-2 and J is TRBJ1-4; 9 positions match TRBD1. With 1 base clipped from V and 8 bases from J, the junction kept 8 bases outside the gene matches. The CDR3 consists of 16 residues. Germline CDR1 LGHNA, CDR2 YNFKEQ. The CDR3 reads CASSQVGQGTVEKLFF. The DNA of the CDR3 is TGTGCCAGCAGCCAAGTTGGACAGGGGACCGTCGAAAAACTGTTTTTT.

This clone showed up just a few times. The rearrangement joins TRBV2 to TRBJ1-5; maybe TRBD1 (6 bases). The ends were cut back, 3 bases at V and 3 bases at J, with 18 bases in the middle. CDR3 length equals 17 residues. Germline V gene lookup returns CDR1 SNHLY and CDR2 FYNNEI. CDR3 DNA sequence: TGTGCCAGCAGTGACGGAGGGGGGCGAGCATTCAATCAGCCCCAGCATTTT. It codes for CASSDGGGRAFNQPQHF.

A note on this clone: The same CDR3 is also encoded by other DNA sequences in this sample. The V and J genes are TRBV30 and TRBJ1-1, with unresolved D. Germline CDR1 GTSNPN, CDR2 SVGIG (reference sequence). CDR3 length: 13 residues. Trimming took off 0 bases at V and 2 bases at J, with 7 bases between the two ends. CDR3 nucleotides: TGTGCCTGGAGTGTTAAGGGAAACACTGAAGCTTTCTTT. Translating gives CAWSVKGNTEAFF.

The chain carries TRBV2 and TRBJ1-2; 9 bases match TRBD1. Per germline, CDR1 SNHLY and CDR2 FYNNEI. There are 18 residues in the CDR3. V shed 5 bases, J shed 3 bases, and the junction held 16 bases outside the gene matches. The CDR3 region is CASSPTSYRGQMDYGYTF. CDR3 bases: TGTGCCAGCAGTCCTACATCCTACAGGGGGCAGATGGACTATGGCTACACCTTC.

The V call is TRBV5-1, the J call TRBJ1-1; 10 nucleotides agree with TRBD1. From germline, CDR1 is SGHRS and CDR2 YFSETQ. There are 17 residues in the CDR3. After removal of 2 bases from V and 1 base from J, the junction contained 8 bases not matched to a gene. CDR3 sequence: CASSLTGTGDRNTEAFF. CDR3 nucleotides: TGCGCCAGCAGCTTAACCGGGACAGGGGATAGGAACACTGAAGCTTTCTTT.

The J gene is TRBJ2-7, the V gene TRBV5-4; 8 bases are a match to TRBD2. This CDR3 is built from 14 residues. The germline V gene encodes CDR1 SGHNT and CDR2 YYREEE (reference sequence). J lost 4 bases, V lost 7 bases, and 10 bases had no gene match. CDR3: CASRDGGALYEQYF. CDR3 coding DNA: TGTGCCAGCCGCGACGGGGGGGCCCTTTACGAGCAGTACTTC.

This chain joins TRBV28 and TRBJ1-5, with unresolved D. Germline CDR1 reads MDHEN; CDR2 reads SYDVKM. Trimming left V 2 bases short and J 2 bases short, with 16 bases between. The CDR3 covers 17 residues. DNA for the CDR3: TGTGCCAGCAGTTTAAAAGGAGGGTTTGGCGGCAATCAGCCCCAGCATTTT. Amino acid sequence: CASSLKGGFGGNQPQHF.